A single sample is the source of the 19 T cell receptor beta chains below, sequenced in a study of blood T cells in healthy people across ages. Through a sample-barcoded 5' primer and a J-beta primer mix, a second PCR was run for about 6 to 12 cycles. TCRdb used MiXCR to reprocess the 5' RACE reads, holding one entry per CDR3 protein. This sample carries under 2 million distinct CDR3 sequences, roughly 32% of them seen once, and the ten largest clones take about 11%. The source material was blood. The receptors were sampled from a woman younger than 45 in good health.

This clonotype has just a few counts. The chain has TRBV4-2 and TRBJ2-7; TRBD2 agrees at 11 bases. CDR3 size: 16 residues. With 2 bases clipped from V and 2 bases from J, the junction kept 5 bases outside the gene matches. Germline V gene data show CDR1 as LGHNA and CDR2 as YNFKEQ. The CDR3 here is CASSQLSSGGTYEQYF. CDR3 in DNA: TGTGCCAGCAGCCAACTTTCTAGCGGGGGGACCTACGAGCAGTACTTC.

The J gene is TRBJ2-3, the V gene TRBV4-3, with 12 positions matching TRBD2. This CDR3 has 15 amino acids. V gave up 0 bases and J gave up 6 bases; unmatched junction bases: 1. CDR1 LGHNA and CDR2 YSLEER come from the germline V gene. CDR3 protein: CASSQDTSGGDTQYF. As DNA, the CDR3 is TGCGCCAGCAGCCAAGATACTAGCGGGGGGGATACGCAGTATTTT.

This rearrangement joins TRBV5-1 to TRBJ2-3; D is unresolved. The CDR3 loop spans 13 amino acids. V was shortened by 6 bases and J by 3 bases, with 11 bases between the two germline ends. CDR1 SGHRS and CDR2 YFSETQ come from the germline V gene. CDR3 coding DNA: TGCGCCAGCAAAAATGATGTGACAGATACGCAGTATTTT. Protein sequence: CASKNDVTDTQYF.

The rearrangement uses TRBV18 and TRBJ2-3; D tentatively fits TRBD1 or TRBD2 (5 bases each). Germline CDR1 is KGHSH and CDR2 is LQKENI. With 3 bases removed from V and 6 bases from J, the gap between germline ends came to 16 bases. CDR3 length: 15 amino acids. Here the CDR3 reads CASSPGDSVIDTQYF. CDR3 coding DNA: TGTGCCAGCTCACCGGGGGATAGTGTCATTGATACGCAGTATTTT.

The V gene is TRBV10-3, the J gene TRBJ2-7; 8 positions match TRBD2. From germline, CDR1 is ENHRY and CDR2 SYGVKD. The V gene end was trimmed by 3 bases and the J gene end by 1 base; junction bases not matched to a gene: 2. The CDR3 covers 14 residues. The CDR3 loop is CAISELAASYEQYF. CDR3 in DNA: TGTGCCATCAGTGAACTAGCGGCTTCCTACGAGCAGTACTTC.

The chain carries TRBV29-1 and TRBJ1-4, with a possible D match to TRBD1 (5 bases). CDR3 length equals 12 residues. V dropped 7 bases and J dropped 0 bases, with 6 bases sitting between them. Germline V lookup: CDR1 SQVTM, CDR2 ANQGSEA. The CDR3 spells CSGGATNEKLFF. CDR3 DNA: TGCAGCGGAGGGGCAACTAATGAAAAACTGTTTTTT. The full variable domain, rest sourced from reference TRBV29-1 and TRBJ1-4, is SAVISQKPSRDICQRGTSLTIQCQVDSQVTMMFWYRQQPGQSLTLIATANQGSEATYESGFVIDKFPISRPNLTFSTLTVSNMSPEDSSIYLCSGGATNEKLFFGSGTQLSVL.

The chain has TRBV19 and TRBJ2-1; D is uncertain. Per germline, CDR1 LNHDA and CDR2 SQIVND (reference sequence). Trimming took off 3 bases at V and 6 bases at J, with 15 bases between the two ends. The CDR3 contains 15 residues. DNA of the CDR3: TGTGCCAGTAGTATTGTGACTTCATCAGTCAATGAGCAGTTCTTC. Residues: CASSIVTSSVNEQFF.

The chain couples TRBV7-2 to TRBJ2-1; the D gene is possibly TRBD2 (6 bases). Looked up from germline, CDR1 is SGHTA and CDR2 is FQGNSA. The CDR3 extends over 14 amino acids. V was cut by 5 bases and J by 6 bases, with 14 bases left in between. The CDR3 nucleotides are TGTGCCAGCAGCCGGGTAGGTAGCGGCAATGAGCAGTTCTTC. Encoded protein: CASSRVGSGNEQFF. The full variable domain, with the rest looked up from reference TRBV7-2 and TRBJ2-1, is GAGVSQSPSNKVTEKGKDVELRCDPISGHTALYWYRQSLGQGLEFLIYFQGNSAPDKSGLPSDRFSAERTGGSVSTLTIQRTQQEDSAVYLCASSRVGSGNEQFFGPGTRLTVL.

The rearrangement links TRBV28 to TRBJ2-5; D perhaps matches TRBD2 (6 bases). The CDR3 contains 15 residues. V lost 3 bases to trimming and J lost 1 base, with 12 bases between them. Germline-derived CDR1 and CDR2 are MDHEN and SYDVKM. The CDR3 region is CASSFTVAAQETQYF. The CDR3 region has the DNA TGTGCCAGCAGTTTTACCGTAGCGGCCCAAGAGACCCAGTACTTC.

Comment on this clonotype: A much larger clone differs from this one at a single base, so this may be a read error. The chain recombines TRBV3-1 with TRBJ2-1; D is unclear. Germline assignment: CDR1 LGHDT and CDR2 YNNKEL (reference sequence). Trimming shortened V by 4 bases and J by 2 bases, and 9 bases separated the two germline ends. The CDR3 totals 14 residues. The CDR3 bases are TGTGCCAGCAGCCGATCCCAGCCCTACAATGAGCAGTTCTTC. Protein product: CASSRSQPYNEQFF.

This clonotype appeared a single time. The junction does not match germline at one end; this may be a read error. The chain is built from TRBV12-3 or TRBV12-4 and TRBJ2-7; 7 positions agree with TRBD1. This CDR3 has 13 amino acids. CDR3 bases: TGTGCCAGCAGCCCAGACAGGGTCTACGTGCAGTACTTC. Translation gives CASSPDRVYVQYF.

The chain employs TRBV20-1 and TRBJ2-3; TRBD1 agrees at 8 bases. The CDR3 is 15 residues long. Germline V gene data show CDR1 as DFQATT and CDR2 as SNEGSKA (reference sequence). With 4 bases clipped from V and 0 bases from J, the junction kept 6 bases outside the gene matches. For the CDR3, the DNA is TGCAGTGCTACGACCGGGACAGGCAGCACAGATACGCAGTATTTT. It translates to CSATTGTGSTDTQYF.

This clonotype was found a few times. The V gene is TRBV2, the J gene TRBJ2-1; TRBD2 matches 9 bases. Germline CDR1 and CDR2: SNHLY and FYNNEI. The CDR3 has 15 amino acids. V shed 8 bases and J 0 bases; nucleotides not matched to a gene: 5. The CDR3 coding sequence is TGTGCCAGCCGAGCGGGGGGCAGCTCCTACAATGAGCAGTTCTTC. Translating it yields CASRAGGSSYNEQFF.

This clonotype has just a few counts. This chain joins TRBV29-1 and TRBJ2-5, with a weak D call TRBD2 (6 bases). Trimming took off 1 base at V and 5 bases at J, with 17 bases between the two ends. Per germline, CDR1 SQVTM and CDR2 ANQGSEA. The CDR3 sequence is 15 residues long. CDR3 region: CSVEGRSGRRETQYF. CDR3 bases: TGCAGCGTTGAAGGCCGTAGCGGCCGTCGGGAGACCCAGTACTTC.

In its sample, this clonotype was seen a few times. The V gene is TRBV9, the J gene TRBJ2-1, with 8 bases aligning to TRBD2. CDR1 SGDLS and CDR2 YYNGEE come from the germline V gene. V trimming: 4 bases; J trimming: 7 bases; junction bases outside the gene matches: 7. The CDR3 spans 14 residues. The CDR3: CASSIKRERNEQFF. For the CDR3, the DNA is TGTGCCAGCAGCATTAAGCGGGAGAGGAATGAGCAGTTCTTC. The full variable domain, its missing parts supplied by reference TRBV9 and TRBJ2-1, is DSGVTQTPKHLITATGQRVTLRCSPRSGDLSVYWYQQSLDQGLQFLIQYYNGEERAKGNILERFSAQQFPDLHSELNLSSLELGDSALYFCASSIKRERNEQFFGPGTRLTVL.

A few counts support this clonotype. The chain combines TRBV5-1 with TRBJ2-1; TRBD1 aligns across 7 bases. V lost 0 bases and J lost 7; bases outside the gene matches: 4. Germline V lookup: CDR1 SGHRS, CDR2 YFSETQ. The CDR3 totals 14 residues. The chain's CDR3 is CASSLETGWNEQFF. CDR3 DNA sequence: TGCGCCAGCAGCTTGGAGACAGGGTGGAATGAGCAGTTCTTC.

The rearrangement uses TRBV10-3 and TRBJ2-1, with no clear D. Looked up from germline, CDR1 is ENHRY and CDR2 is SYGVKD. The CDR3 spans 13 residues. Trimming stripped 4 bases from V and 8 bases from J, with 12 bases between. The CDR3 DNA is TGTGCCATCAGTGGCCACAGCAGCGATGAGCAGTTCTTC. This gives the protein CAISGHSSDEQFF.

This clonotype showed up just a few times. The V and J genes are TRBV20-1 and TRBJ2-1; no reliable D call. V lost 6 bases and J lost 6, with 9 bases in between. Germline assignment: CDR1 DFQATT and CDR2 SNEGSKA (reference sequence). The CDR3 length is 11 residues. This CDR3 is CSAPLFNEQFF. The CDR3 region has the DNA TGCAGTGCCCCCCTCTTCAATGAGCAGTTCTTC.

DNA for the CDR3: TGTGCCAGCAGAAGACCTGGCCCAGATACGCAGTATTTT. It translates to CASRRPGPDTQYF. The chain carries TRBV2 and TRBJ2-3; D not certain. The germline V and J ends were trimmed by 6 bases and 4 bases, with 11 bases remaining between them. The CDR3 sequence is 13 residues long. The germline CDR1 and CDR2 sequences are SNHLY and FYNNEI. The whole variable domain, remainder taken from reference TRBV2 and TRBJ2-3, is EPEVTQTPSHQVTQMGQEVILRCVPISNHLYFYWYRQILGQKVEFLVSFYNNEISEKSEIFDDQFSVERPDGSNFTLKIRSTKLEDSAMYFCASRRPGPDTQYFGPGTRLTVL.